Listed here is a single TCR beta chain. The CDR3 has 16 amino acids. The germline gives CDR1 SGHAT, CDR2 FQNNGV. The J segment lost 8 bases and the V segment lost 5 bases, leaving 14 bases of the junction unmatched. This sample is drawn from a study of shared clonotypes between healthy human individuals. Sequenced by immunoSEQ multiplex PCR; TCRdb stores in-frame clones only, minus some. This sample has a few million clones, with around 90% found just once. The gene calls are TRBV11-2 and TRBJ1-2; TRBD1 matches 10 bases. Sequenced input: naive CD4+ T cells sorted from blood. The subset is: CD45RA+ positively selected. The clonotype originates from a man younger than 35 in good health. CDR3 nucleotide sequence: TGTGCCAGCAGCCACGGGACAGGGGCGTATGAATGGGGCTACACCTTC. This codes for CASSHGTGAYEWGYTF. The full variable domain, with the rest looked up from reference TRBV11-2 and TRBJ1-2, is EAGVAQSPRYKIIEKRQSVAFWCNPISGHATLYWYQQILGQGPKLLIQFQNNGVVDDSQLPKDRFSAERLKGVDSTLKIQPAKLEDSAVYLCASSHGTGAYEWGYTFGSGTRLTVV.